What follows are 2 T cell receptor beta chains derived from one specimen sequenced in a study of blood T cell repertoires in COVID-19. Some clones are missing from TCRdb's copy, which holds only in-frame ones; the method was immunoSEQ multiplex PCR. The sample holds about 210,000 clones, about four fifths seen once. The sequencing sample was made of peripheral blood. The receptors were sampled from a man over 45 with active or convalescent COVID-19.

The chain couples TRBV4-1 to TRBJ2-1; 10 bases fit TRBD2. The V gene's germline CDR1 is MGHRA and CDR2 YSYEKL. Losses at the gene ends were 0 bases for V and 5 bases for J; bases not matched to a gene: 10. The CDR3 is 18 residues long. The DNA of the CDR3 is TGCGCCAGCAGCCAAGAAGGGCGGGGACTAGCGAAGAACAATGAGCAGTTCTTC. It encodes CASSQEGRGLAKNNEQFF.

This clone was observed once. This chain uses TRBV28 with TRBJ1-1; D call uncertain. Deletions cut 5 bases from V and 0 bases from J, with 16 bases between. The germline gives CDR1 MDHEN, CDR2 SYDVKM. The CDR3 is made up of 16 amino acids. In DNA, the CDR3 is TGTGCCAGCAGTCCAAGCTCCGGACTTTTGAACACTGAAGCTTTCTTT. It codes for CASSPSSGLLNTEAFF.